This T cell receptor beta chain was found in a study of blood T cell repertoires in COVID-19. Whole-study context: COVID-19 samples, acute and convalescent, were from the United States, Italy and Spain. PBMCs, B-cell-depleted T cells, or T cells were the source of the cDNA or gDNA that made up the material.

In the authors' methods: Amplification from reference gene primers served as the basis for estimated nucleated cell counts. The protocol was immunoSEQ multiplex PCR, while the TCRdb copy is restricted to in-frame clones and leaves out a portion. V, J and clone size derive from that table, while D and trimming were established from the DNA sequence. The sample comprises about 170,000 clones, about 86% of which are singletons, and around 19% rests with the top ten. Concerning this clone: A junction boundary mismatches the germline segment, possibly from a read error.

The V gene's germline CDR1 is SGDLS and CDR2 YYNGEE. This CDR3 region has 14 residues. This TCR came from a woman in her 70s who had recovered from COVID-19. J is TRBJ1-1 and V is TRBV9; D might be TRBD1 (6 bases). Sequences were obtained from peripheral blood. Here the CDR3 reads CASSVGVSGTKTVF. As DNA, the CDR3 is TGTGCCAGCAGCGTAGGGGTTAGCGGGACAAAAACGGTCTTT. The full variable domain, with the rest looked up from reference TRBV9 and TRBJ1-1, is DSGVTQTPKHLITATGQRVTLRCSPRSGDLSVYWYQQSLDQGLQFLIQYYNGEERAKGNILERFSAQQFPDLHSELNLSSLELGDSALYFCASSVGVSGTKTVFGQGTRLTVV.